This TCR beta chain is drawn from a study of T cell responses to AZD1222 COVID-19 vaccine. Study-wide findings and caveats: CD4 TCRs associated with vaccination spanned spike, dominating at 160-218 and 743-854. Receipt of two AZD1222 doses was followed by a rise in Spike-specific TCR breadth and depth. Donors were chiefly white British, with a greater number of females, and clonal diversity was perhaps underestimated. At baseline, just six AZD1222 recipients tested seropositive.

Concerning this clone itself: What it binds is not known.

The CDR3 is made up of 14 amino acids. V trimming: 3 bases; J trimming: 8 bases; junction bases outside the gene matches: 10. Per germline, CDR1 SGDLS and CDR2 YYNGEE. Some clones are missing from TCRdb's copy, which holds only in-frame ones; the method was immunoSEQ multiplex PCR. The data contain over 60,000 clones, 87% of them singletons. V gene TRBV9 combines with J gene TRBJ1-2, with TRBD1 identical over 7 bases. The source was peripheral blood, collected on day 0 of AZD1222 vaccination. This receptor was obtained from an adult in good health. The CDR3: CASSGRQGSSGYTF. In DNA form, the CDR3 reads TGTGCCAGCAGCGGTCGACAGGGTTCCTCAGGCTACACCTTC.